The clone carrying this T cell receptor (beta chain) was counted only a few times. The sample comes from a study of T cells in Graves' hyperthyroidism and ophthalmopathy. Amplified regions were TCR beta CDR3 sequences from RNA transcripts. During a first-round RT-PCR of the TCR CDR3, the HTBI primer set was used. TCRdb independently ran MiXCR on the multiplex PCR reads; one entry per CDR3 protein. Of fewer than 650,000 distinct CDR3 sequences detected, approximately 15% appear once; the ten largest clones hold roughly 7%. What was sequenced was blood. The TCR was taken from a woman between 18 and 29 years old with Graves' ophthalmopathy.

Here the CDR3 reads CASSPRDRVSTDTQYF. For the CDR3, the DNA is TGTGCCAGTAGTCCCCGGGACAGGGTTAGCACAGATACGCAGTATTTT. The gene calls are TRBV19 and TRBJ2-3; 9 nucleotides align to TRBD1. This CDR3 spans 16 amino acids. Germline CDR1 and CDR2: LNHDA and SQIVND (reference sequence). V lost 5 bases to trimming and J lost 0 bases; unmatched junction nucleotides: 6.